The 18 T cell receptor beta chains below were found in one sample sequenced in a study of T cell repertoires in cytomegalovirus infection. TCRdb reprocessed the reads via MiXCR and lists one record per CDR3 protein. This sample has nearly 650,000 distinct CDR3 sequences, with 20% to 30% found just once. Sequences were obtained from CD8+ T cells from PBMCs. The receptors derive from a human donor in good health (CMV status not recorded). Some clones in this sample may be carry-over from other donors' samples.

This sequence joins TRBV11-3 and TRBJ1-1, with D possibly matching TRBD1 (6 bases). The V and J ends lost 8 bases and 4 bases respectively, with 14 bases between them. The CDR3 has 13 residues. CDR1 SGHNT and CDR2 YENEEA come from the germline V gene. CDR3 DNA sequence: TGTGCCAGCCAGGGGTATGAGGGCACTGAAGCTTTCTTT. Residues: CASQGYEGTEAFF.

V gene TRBV20-1 combines with J gene TRBJ2-1, with a tentative D call TRBD2 (5 bases). Trimming left V 0 bases short and J 7 bases short, with 19 bases between. CDR1 DFQATT and CDR2 SNEGSKA come from the germline V gene (reference sequence). The CDR3 extends over 16 amino acids. This chain's CDR3 is CSARDPWVAILNEQFF. CDR3 DNA sequence: TGCAGTGCTAGAGATCCCTGGGTAGCGATTCTGAATGAGCAGTTCTTC.

This rearrangement joins TRBV6-1 to TRBJ1-1; tentatively, D is TRBD1 (5 bases). The CDR3 sequence is 17 residues long. Germline values: CDR1 MNHNS, CDR2 SASEGT. V was trimmed by 6 bases and J by 1 base, leaving 21 bases between them. The CDR3 is CASRVPRGQGTNTEAFF. CDR3 sequence (DNA): TGTGCCAGCAGGGTTCCCCGCGGTCAAGGGACGAACACTGAAGCTTTCTTT.

This chain uses TRBV7-9 with TRBJ2-1; tentative D call: TRBD1 (5 bases). Germline loops: CDR1 SEHNR, CDR2 FQNEAQ (reference sequence). This CDR3 region has 15 residues. The V gene lost 5 bases and the J gene lost 3 bases, with 14 bases spanning the gap. The CDR3 DNA is TGTGCCAGCAGCCCGCGTCAGGGATACTACAATGAGCAGTTCTTC. Translated: CASSPRQGYYNEQFF.

The chain has TRBV7-8 and TRBJ2-5, with 8 bases that match TRBD1. Per germline, CDR1 SGHVS and CDR2 FQNEAQ. After removal of 2 bases from V and 3 bases from J, the junction contained 14 bases not matched to a gene. The CDR3 runs 18 residues. This CDR3 is CASSLLGRGPHLKETQYF. CDR3 nucleotides: TGTGCCAGCAGCTTATTAGGCAGGGGGCCCCATCTAAAAGAGACCCAGTACTTC.

This clonotype showed up just a few times. The chain uses TRBV20-1 and TRBJ2-5; D might be TRBD2 (5 bases). CDR3 length equals 12 residues. V was trimmed by 7 bases and J by 3 bases, leaving 12 bases between them. Germline CDR1 DFQATT, CDR2 SNEGSKA (reference sequence). Here the CDR3 reads CSGGWGEETQYF. The CDR3, as DNA: TGCAGTGGAGGTTGGGGAGAAGAGACCCAGTACTTC.

The CDR3 loop is CATSDLHPPEGSTEAFF. CDR3 in DNA: TGTGCCACCAGTGATTTGCACCCTCCCGAGGGAAGCACTGAAGCTTTCTTT. J is TRBJ1-1 and V is TRBV24-1; D not resolved. The length of the CDR3 is 17 residues. V lost 0 bases and J 4 bases, leaving 17 bases between the germline ends. Germline-derived CDR1 and CDR2 are KGHDR and SFDVKD.

This clonotype appeared a single time. This chain links TRBV29-1 with TRBJ2-1, with D perhaps TRBD2 (7 bases). The V end lost 6 bases, the J end lost 2 bases, and 20 bases lay between the germline ends. Germline CDR1 and CDR2: SQVTM and ANQGSEA. The CDR3 has 16 residues. In DNA form, the CDR3 reads TGCAGCGTCGAGGGGGGGCTAGCGGTAACCTACAATGAGCAGTTCTTC. This sequence encodes CSVEGGLAVTYNEQFF.

This clonotype was picked up many times. The rearrangement links TRBV14 to TRBJ1-2; 8 nucleotides agree with TRBD1. The V and J ends lost 1 base and 6 bases, in that order; junction bases with no gene match: 10. Germline V gene lookup returns CDR1 SGHDN and CDR2 FVKESK. This CDR3 is 16 amino acids long. The CDR3 bases are TGTGCCAGCAGCCAAGGGCGGACAGGGTGGCGAAATGGCTACACCTTC. Protein product: CASSQGRTGWRNGYTF.

This clonotype has more than one count but fewer than ten. The rearrangement links TRBV10-3 to TRBJ1-1; D gene uncertain. The CDR3 is 13 residues long. Germline V lookup: CDR1 ENHRY, CDR2 SYGVKD. V lost 11 bases to trimming and J lost 1 base, with 14 bases between them. CDR3 residues: CASWEATNTEAFF. Written as DNA, the CDR3 is TGTGCCTCCTGGGAGGCGACGAACACTGAAGCTTTCTTT.

The rearrangement uses TRBV27 and TRBJ1-1; TRBD1 matches at 8 bases. Looked up from germline, CDR1 is MNHEY and CDR2 is SMNVEV (reference sequence). This CDR3 has 14 amino acids. After removal of 7 bases from V and 5 bases from J, the junction contained 9 bases not matched to a gene. The CDR3 sequence: CASIAGGFGTEAFF. CDR3 DNA sequence: TGTGCCAGCATCGCAGGGGGCTTTGGGACTGAAGCTTTCTTT.

J is TRBJ2-1 and V is TRBV29-1, with 9 bases fitting TRBD2. Germline V lookup: CDR1 SQVTM, CDR2 ANQGSEA. The J segment lost 3 bases and the V segment lost 0 bases, leaving 6 bases of the junction unmatched. The CDR3 loop spans 16 amino acids. The CDR3 is CSVEDPGGGDYNEQFF. The CDR3, as DNA: TGCAGCGTTGAAGATCCGGGCGGGGGGGACTACAATGAGCAGTTCTTC.

This clonotype has at least ten counts. The gene calls are TRBV7-9 and TRBJ2-7; D ambiguous. The CDR3 contains 15 residues. CDR1 and CDR2 from the germline V gene are SEHNR and FQNEAQ (reference sequence). V lost 5 bases and J 1 base, leaving 15 bases between the germline ends. The CDR3 coding sequence is TGTGCCAGCAGCCTAGAAGACGGCACGTCCTACGAGCAGTACTTC. This encodes CASSLEDGTSYEQYF.

V usage is TRBV14 and J usage is TRBJ2-3; D could derive from TRBD1 or TRBD2 (5 bases each). Germline V gene sequence: CDR1 SGHDN, CDR2 FVKESK. V was cut by 0 bases and J by 2 bases, with 12 bases left in between. The CDR3 covers 16 residues. CDR3 in DNA: TGTGCCAGCAGCCAAGAAGGGACCTCAGTCACAGATACGCAGTATTTT. Translated: CASSQEGTSVTDTQYF.

This clonotype was detected a few times. The V call is TRBV12-5, the J call TRBJ2-7; maybe TRBD2 (5 bases). The CDR3 has 13 residues. Trimming left V 7 bases short and J 3 bases short, with 13 bases between. Germline CDR1 is LGHNT and CDR2 is FRNRAP. CDR3 DNA sequence: TGTGCTAGTGCCCACCCCGGGGACTACGAGCAGTACTTC. Amino acids: CASAHPGDYEQYF.

This chain uses TRBV19 with TRBJ2-1, with D unclear. Trimming took off 5 bases at V and 8 bases at J, with 19 bases between the two ends. CDR3 size: 15 residues. Germline assignment: CDR1 LNHDA and CDR2 SQIVND (reference sequence). DNA for the CDR3: TGTGCCAGTAGTGCCAACCAGAGAATTCTGGATGAGCAGTTCTTC. Its translation is CASSANQRILDEQFF.

Worth noting for this clonotype: Since a much larger clone is just one base distant, this may be a read error. The J gene is TRBJ2-1, the V gene TRBV27, with 8 bases identical to TRBD2. The DNA end is a closer match to TRBJ2-7, so the J assignment may be wrong. Germline V lookup: CDR1 MNHEY, CDR2 SMNVEV (reference sequence). The CDR3 runs 14 residues. For the CDR3, the DNA is TGTGCCAGCAGTCTCGGGGGGGCCGTCAATGAGCAGTACTTC. The encoded protein is CASSLGGAVNEQYF.

This clonotype came up a few times. The V gene is TRBV20-1, the J gene TRBJ2-3, with a tentative D call TRBD2 (5 bases). Germline CDR1 reads DFQATT; CDR2 reads SNEGSKA (reference sequence). The CDR3 is 13 amino acids. Trimming stripped 0 bases from V and 4 bases from J, with 8 bases between. The CDR3 here is CSARERGADTQYF. Written as DNA, the CDR3 is TGCAGTGCTAGAGAACGGGGAGCAGATACGCAGTATTTT.